Sequencing of this TCR beta chain was carried out in a study of blood T cell repertoires in COVID-19. Data came from immunoSEQ multiplex PCR; TCRdb stores just in-frame clones and leaves some out. The table includes roughly 360,000 clones, 81% detected once. The CDR3 length is 16 residues. Trimming took 3 bases from V and 7 from J, leaving 22 bases between them. CDR1 MDHEN and CDR2 SYDVKM come from the germline V gene. The chain links TRBV28 to TRBJ2-7; D ambiguous. The sequencing input was peripheral blood. The receptor's source is a human donor with acute or convalescent COVID-19. The donor label of this sample is uncertain. CDR3 DNA sequence: TGTGCCAGCAGTTTGCGCGCAAGGTTCCAACTCGGGGAGCAGTACTTC. It yields the protein CASSLRARFQLGEQYF.